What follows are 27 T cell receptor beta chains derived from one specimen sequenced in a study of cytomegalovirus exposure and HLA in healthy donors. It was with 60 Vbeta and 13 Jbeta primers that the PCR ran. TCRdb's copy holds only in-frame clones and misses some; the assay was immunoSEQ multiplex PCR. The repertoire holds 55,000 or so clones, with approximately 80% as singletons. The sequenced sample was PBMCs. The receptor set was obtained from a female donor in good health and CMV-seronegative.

The chain's CDR3 is CASSSLGQGATGELFF. The CDR3 DNA reads as TGTGCCAGCTCATCCCTTGGACAGGGGGCAACCGGGGAGCTGTTTTTT. The chain has TRBV18 and TRBJ2-2; 11 positions agree with TRBD1. This CDR3 contains 16 residues. Germline values: CDR1 KGHSH, CDR2 LQKENI. V shed 5 bases, J shed 5 bases, and the junction held 7 bases outside the gene matches.

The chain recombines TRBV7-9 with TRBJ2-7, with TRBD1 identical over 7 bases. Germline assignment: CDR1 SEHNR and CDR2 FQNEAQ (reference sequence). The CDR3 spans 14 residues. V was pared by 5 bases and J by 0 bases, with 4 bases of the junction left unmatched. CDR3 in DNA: TGTGCCAGCAGCCCAAGGGACAGCTCCTACGAGCAGTACTTC. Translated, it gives CASSPRDSSYEQYF. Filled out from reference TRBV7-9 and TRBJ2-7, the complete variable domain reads DTGVSQNPRHKITKRGQNVTFRCDPISEHNRLYWYRQTLGQGPEFLTYFQNEAQLEKSRLLSDRFSAERPKGSFSTLEIQRTEQGDSAMYLCASSPRDSSYEQYFGPGTRLTVT.

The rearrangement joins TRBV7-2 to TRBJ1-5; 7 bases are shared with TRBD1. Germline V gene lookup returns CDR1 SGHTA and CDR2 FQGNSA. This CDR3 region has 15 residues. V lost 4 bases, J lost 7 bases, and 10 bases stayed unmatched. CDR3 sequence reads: CASSYDRDFRQPQHF. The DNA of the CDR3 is TGTGCCAGCAGCTATGACAGGGATTTTCGACAGCCCCAGCATTTT. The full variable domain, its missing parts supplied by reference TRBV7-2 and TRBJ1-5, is GAGVSQSPSNKVTEKGKDVELRCDPISGHTALYWYRQSLGQGLEFLIYFQGNSAPDKSGLPSDRFSAERTGGSVSTLTIQRTQQEDSAVYLCASSYDRDFRQPQHFGDGTRLSIL.

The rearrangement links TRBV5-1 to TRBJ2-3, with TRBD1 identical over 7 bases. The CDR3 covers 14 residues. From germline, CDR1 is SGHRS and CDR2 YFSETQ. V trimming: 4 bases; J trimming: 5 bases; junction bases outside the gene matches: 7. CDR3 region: CASSTTGVGDTQYF. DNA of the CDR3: TGCGCCAGCAGCACTACAGGGGTTGGAGATACGCAGTATTTT.

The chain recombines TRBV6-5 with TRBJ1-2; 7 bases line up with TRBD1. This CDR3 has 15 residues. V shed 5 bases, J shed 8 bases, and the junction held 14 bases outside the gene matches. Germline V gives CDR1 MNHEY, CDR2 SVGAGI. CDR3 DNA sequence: TGTGCCAGCAGTACACTAGCAGGGAGAGGGGGCGGCTACACCTTC. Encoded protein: CASSTLAGRGGGYTF.

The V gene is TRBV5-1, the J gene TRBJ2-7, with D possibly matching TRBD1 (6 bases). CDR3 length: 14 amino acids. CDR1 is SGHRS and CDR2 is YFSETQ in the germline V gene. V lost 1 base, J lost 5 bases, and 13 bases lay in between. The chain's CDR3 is CASSLSPGVHEQYF. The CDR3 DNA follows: TGCGCCAGCAGCTTGTCGCCAGGGGTGCACGAGCAGTACTTC. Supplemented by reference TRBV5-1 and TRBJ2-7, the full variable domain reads KAGVTQTPRYLIKTRGQQVTLSCSPISGHRSVSWYQQTPGQGLQFLFEYFSETQRNKGNFPGRFSGRQFSNSRSEMNVSTLELGDSALYLCASSLSPGVHEQYFGPGTRLTVT.

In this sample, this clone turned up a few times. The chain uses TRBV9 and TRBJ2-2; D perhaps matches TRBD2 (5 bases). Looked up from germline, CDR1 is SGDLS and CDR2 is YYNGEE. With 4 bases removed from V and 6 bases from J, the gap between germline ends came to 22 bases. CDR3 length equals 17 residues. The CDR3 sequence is CASSSLGVRKGSGELFF. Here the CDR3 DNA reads TGTGCCAGCAGCTCCCTCGGGGTTAGAAAGGGCTCCGGGGAGCTGTTTTTT.

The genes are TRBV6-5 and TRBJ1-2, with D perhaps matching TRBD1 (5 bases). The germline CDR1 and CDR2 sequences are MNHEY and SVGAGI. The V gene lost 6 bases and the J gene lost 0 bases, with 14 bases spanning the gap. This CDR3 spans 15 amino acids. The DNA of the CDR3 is TGTGCCAGCAGGGGAGGCACAGGATCTAACTATGGCTACACCTTC. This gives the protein CASRGGTGSNYGYTF.

The CDR3 here is CASGLAAVEDSNYGYTF. In DNA, the CDR3 is TGTGCTAGTGGTTTGGCGGCTGTTGAGGACAGTAACTATGGCTACACCTTC. The rearrangement uses TRBV12-5 and TRBJ1-2, with D maybe TRBD1 (6 bases). This CDR3 has 17 amino acids. The germline gives CDR1 LGHNT, CDR2 FRNRAP. The V gene lost 1 base and the J gene lost 1 base, with 16 bases spanning the gap.

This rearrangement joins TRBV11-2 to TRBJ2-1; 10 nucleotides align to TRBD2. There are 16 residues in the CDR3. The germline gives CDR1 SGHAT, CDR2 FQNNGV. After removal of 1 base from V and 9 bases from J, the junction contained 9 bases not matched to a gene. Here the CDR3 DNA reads TGTGCCAGCAGCTTAGGAAGCGGGGGGGCCAGAGGTGAGCAGTTCTTC. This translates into CASSLGSGGARGEQFF.

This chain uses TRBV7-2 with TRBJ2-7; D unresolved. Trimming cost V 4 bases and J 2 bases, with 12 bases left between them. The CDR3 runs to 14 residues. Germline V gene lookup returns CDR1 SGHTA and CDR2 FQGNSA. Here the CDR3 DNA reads TGTGCCAGCAGCTCGTATCTAGAGGCCTACGAGCAGTACTTC. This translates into CASSSYLEAYEQYF.

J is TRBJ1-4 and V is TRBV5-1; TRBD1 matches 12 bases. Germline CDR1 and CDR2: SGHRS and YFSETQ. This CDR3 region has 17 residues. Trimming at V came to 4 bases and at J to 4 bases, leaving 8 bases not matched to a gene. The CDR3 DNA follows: TGCGCCAGCAGCGCGGGACAGGGGGCCTTCCATAATGAAAAACTGTTTTTT. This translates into CASSAGQGAFHNEKLFF.

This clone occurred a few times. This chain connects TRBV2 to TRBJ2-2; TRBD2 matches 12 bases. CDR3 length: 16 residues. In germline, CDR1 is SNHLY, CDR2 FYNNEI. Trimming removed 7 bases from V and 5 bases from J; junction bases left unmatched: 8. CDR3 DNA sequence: TGTGCCAGCAAGACCGGACTAGCGGGGCGTACCGGGGAGCTGTTTTTT. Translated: CASKTGLAGRTGELFF.

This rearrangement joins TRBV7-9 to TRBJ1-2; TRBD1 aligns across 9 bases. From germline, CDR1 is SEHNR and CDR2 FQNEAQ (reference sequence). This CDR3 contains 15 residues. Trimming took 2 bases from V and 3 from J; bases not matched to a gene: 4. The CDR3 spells CASSLKTGGDYGYTF. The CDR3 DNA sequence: TGTGCCAGCAGCTTAAAGACAGGGGGAGACTATGGCTACACCTTC.

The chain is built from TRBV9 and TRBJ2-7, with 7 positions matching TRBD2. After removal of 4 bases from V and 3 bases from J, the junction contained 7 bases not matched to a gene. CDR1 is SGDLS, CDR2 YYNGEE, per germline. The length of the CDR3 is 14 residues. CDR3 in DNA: TGTGCCAGCAGCCCAGGACTAGGGATCTACGAGCAGTACTTC. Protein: CASSPGLGIYEQYF.

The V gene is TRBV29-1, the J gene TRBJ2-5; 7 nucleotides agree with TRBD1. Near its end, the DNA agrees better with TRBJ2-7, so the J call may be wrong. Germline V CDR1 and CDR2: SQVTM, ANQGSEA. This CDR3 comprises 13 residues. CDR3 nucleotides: TGCAGCGTCGCAGGGGACAGCTCCTACGAGCAGTACTTC. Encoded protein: CSVAGDSSYEQYF.

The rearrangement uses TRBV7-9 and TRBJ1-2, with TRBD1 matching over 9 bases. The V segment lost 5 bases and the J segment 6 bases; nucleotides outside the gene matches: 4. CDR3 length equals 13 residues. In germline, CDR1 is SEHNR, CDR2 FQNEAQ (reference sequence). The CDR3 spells CASSPWTGDGYTF. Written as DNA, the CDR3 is TGTGCCAGCAGCCCATGGACAGGGGATGGCTACACCTTC. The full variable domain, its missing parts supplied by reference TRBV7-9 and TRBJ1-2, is DTGVSQNPRHKITKRGQNVTFRCDPISEHNRLYWYRQTLGQGPEFLTYFQNEAQLEKSRLLSDRFSAERPKGSFSTLEIQRTEQGDSAMYLCASSPWTGDGYTFGSGTRLTVV.

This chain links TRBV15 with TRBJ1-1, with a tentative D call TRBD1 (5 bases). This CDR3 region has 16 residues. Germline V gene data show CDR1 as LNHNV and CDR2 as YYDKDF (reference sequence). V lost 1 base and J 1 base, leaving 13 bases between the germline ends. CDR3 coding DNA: TGTGCCACCAGCAGAGTCGCAGGGAAAGGGAACACTGAAGCTTTCTTT. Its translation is CATSRVAGKGNTEAFF.

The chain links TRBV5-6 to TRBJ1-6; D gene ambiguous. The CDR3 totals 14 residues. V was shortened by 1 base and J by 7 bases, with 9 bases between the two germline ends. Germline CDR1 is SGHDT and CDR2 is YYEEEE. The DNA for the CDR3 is TGTGCCAGCAGCTTGACCTTGGGCAATTCACCCCTCCACTTT. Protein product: CASSLTLGNSPLHF.

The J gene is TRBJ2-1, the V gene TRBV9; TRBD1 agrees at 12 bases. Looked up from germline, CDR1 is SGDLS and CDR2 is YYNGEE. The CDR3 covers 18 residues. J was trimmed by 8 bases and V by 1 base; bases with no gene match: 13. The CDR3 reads CASSVSFYSGTGGYEQFF. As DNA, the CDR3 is TGTGCCAGCAGCGTATCCTTCTACTCCGGGACAGGGGGCTATGAGCAGTTCTTC.

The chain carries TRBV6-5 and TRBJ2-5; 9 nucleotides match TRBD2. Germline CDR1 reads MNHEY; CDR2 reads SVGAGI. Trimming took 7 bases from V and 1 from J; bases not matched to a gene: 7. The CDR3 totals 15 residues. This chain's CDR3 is CASKAPGLAQETQYF. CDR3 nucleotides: TGTGCCAGCAAGGCCCCGGGACTAGCCCAAGAGACCCAGTACTTC.

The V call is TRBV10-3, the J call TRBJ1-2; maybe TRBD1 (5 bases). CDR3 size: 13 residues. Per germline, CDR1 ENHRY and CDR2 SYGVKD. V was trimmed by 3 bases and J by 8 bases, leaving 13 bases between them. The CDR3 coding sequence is TGTGCCATCAGTGAATTTGGGGCCGGGGGCTACACCTTC. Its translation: CAISEFGAGGYTF.

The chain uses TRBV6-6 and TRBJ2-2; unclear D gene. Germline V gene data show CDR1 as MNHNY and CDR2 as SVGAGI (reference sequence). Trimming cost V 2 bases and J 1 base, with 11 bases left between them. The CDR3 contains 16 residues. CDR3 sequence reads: CASSYGPPRNTGELFF. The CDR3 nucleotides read TGTGCCAGCAGTTACGGCCCCCCACGGAACACCGGGGAGCTGTTTTTT.

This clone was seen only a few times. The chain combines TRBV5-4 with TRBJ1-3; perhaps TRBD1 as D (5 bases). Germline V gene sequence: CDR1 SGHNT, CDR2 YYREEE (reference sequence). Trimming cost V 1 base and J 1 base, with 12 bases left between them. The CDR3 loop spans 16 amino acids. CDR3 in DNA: TGTGCCAGCAGCTTGTCAAGGGGAAGGTCTGGAAACACCATATATTTT. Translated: CASSLSRGRSGNTIYF.

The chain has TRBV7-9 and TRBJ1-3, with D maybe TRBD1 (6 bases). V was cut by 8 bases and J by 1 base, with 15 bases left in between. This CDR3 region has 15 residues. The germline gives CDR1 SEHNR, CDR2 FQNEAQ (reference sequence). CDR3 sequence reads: CASHPGGGSGNTIYF. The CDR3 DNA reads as TGTGCCAGCCATCCTGGGGGCGGATCTGGAAACACCATATATTTT.

The CDR3: CASSLNRNSYEQYF. The CDR3 region has the DNA TGTGCCAGCAGCTTGAACAGGAACTCCTACGAGCAGTACTTC. This rearrangement joins TRBV13 to TRBJ2-7; possibly TRBD1 for D (5 bases). This CDR3 region has 14 residues. Per the germline V gene, CDR1 is PRHDT and CDR2 is FYEKMQ (reference sequence). Trimming left V 3 bases short and J 0 bases short, with 9 bases between.

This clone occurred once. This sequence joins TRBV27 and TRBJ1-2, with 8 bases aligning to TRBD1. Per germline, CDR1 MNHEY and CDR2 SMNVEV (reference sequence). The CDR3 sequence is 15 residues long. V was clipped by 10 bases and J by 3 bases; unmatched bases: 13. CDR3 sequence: CATLRKTGQDYGYTF. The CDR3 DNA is TGTGCCACGCTCAGAAAGACGGGACAGGACTATGGCTACACCTTC.